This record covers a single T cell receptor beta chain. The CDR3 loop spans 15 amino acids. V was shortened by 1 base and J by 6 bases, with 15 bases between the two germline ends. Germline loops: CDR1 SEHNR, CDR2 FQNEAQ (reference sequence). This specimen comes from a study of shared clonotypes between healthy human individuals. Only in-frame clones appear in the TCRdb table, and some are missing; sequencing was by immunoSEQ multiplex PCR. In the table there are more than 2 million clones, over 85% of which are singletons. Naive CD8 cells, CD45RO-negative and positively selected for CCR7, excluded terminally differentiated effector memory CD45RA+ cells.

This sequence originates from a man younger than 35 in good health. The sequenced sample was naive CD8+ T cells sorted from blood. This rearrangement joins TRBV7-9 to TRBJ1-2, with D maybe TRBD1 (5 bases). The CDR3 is CASSLVRGTVDGYTF. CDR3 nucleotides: TGTGCCAGCAGCTTAGTTCGGGGGACCGTGGATGGCTACACCTTC.